One and the same sample provided the 29 T cell receptor beta chains below, sequenced in a study of T cell responses to AZD1222 COVID-19 vaccine. Only in-frame clones appear in the TCRdb table, and some are missing; sequencing was by immunoSEQ multiplex PCR. The repertoire includes fewer than 120,000 clones, around 90% of them detected once, and 2% to 3% sits in the top ten. The sample was peripheral blood, taken 28 days after the second AZD1222 dose. Receptor source: an adult who received the AZD1222 COVID-19 vaccine.

This chain uses TRBV7-9 with TRBJ2-4; D is possibly TRBD2 (6 bases). This CDR3 has 15 residues. The germline V gene encodes CDR1 SEHNR and CDR2 FQNEAQ (reference sequence). The V end was cut by 4 bases, the J end by 1 base, with 11 bases between. CDR3 sequence (DNA): TGTGCCAGCAGCTCGCGCGCGGGGGCCAAAAACATTCAGTACTTC. It specifies CASSSRAGAKNIQYF.

This clone is a singleton in its sample. The chain combines TRBV25-1 with TRBJ2-7, with a tentative D call TRBD1 (7 bases). The CDR3 is 15 amino acids. Trimming shortened V by 2 bases and J by 1 base, and 12 bases separated the two germline ends. Germline V gene lookup returns CDR1 MGHDK and CDR2 SYGVNS. The CDR3 reads CASSEQQGTSYEQYF. The CDR3 nucleotides read TGTGCCAGCAGTGAACAACAGGGGACTTCCTACGAGCAGTACTTC.

The chain links TRBV7-2 to TRBJ1-6; 11 nucleotides line up with TRBD1. The germline V gene has CDR1 SGHTA and CDR2 FQGNSA. The J segment lost 9 bases and the V segment lost 0 bases, leaving 16 bases of the junction unmatched. This CDR3 spans 20 amino acids. CDR3 bases: TGTGCCAGCAGCTTAGCCGGACAGGGGGCATCCTACCGTAGGGGTTCACCCCTCCACTTT. Translating gives CASSLAGQGASYRRGSPLHF.

The V and J genes are TRBV6-5 and TRBJ1-5; a possible D gene is TRBD1 (6 bases). Trimming stripped 6 bases from V and 4 bases from J, with 10 bases between. Germline CDR1 reads MNHEY; CDR2 reads SVGAGI. This CDR3 is built from 13 residues. The CDR3 loop reads CASSRDTNQPQHF. CDR3 sequence (DNA): TGTGCCAGCAGCCGGGACACAAATCAGCCCCAGCATTTT.

This clone was counted a single time. The chain is built from TRBV18 and TRBJ1-6; D not resolved. This CDR3 is 14 amino acids long. Looked up from germline, CDR1 is KGHSH and CDR2 is LQKENI. V was cut by 2 bases and J by 4 bases, with 6 bases left in between. In nucleotides, the CDR3 is TGTGCCAGCTCACCAGCGGAGTATAATTCACCCCTCCACTTT. It specifies CASSPAEYNSPLHF.

This chain links TRBV4-2 with TRBJ2-5; 8 bases align to TRBD2. CDR1 is LGHNA, CDR2 YNFKEQ, per germline. J lost 2 bases, V lost 4 bases, and 6 bases had no gene match. This CDR3 has 15 amino acids. Here the CDR3 DNA reads TGTGCCAGCAGCCGAACAGCGGGGGCTCAAGAGACCCAGTACTTC. This codes for CASSRTAGAQETQYF.

The rearrangement joins TRBV5-4 to TRBJ1-2; D unresolved. CDR1 and CDR2 (germline): SGHNT, YYREEE (reference sequence). The CDR3 sequence is 17 residues long. Trimming cost V 1 base and J 0 bases, with 16 bases left between them. The CDR3: CASSLSSGVAPNYGYTF. DNA of the CDR3: TGTGCCAGCAGCTTGTCTTCCGGGGTTGCACCTAACTATGGCTACACCTTC.

J is TRBJ1-4 and V is TRBV19, with 7 bases identical to TRBD1. In germline, CDR1 is LNHDA, CDR2 SQIVND (reference sequence). The V and J ends lost 7 bases and 7 bases, in that order; junction bases with no gene match: 12. The CDR3 runs to 15 residues. CDR3 nucleotides: TGTGCCAGTACCAGCCGACAGGGCGAAAGTGAAAAACTGTTTTTT. As protein: CASTSRQGESEKLFF.

About this clone: Germline and junction disagree at one end, which may indicate a read error. V and J are TRBV10-1 and TRBJ1-6, with 7 bases fitting TRBD1. Germline CDR1 is WNHNN and CDR2 is SYGVQD (reference sequence). There are 10 residues in the CDR3. CDR3 sequence (DNA): TGCGCCAGAGGGGGACAGAGCGCTCCGTTT. Protein sequence: CARGGQSAPF.

The chain carries TRBV9 and TRBJ1-2; no reliable D call. CDR1 is SGDLS and CDR2 is YYNGEE in the germline V gene. Trimming cost V 0 bases and J 3 bases, with 3 bases left between them. This CDR3 comprises 12 residues. DNA for the CDR3: TGTGCCAGCAGCGTAGATGACTATGGCTACACCTTC. It yields the protein CASSVDDYGYTF.

This rearrangement joins TRBV2 to TRBJ1-1; D is unclear. Trimming took 4 bases from V and 4 from J, leaving 13 bases between them. CDR1 SNHLY and CDR2 FYNNEI come from the germline V gene. The CDR3 is 14 residues long. CDR3 protein: CASSGRRGGTEAFF. As DNA, the CDR3 is TGTGCCAGCAGTGGACGGCGAGGAGGCACTGAAGCTTTCTTT.

The V gene is TRBV4-3, the J gene TRBJ1-1, with TRBD1 as a possible D gene (6 bases). CDR1 is LGHNA and CDR2 is YSLEER in the germline V gene. The V end lost 3 bases, the J end lost 3 bases, and 11 bases lay between the germline ends. This CDR3 is built from 14 residues. CDR3 bases: TGCGCCAGCAGCCAGTTTAGGGGGGACACTGAAGCTTTCTTT. This sequence encodes CASSQFRGDTEAFF.

J is TRBJ2-2 and V is TRBV4-3, with 7 bases lining up with TRBD1. V dropped 0 bases and J dropped 7; count of bases not matched to a gene: 8. From germline, CDR1 is LGHNA and CDR2 YSLEER. The CDR3 is 16 amino acids. CDR3 residues: CASSQDWGRGNGELFF. In nucleotides, the CDR3 is TGCGCCAGCAGCCAAGACTGGGGCAGGGGGAACGGGGAGCTGTTTTTT.

The rearrangement links TRBV24-1 to TRBJ2-1, with 10 bases lining up with TRBD1. V shed 3 bases and J 4 bases; nucleotides not matched to a gene: 8. The CDR3 totals 17 residues. Germline lookup yields CDR1 KGHDR and CDR2 SFDVKD. The CDR3 region has the DNA TGTGCCACCAGTGATGGGGGGACAGGGGCCAGTTACAATGAGCAGTTCTTC. Its translation is CATSDGGTGASYNEQFF.

The chain has TRBV7-8 and TRBJ2-7, with D tentatively TRBD2 (6 bases). Trimming pared 3 bases from V and 0 bases from J, leaving 9 bases between. CDR1 and CDR2 from the germline V gene are SGHVS and FQNEAQ. The CDR3 is 14 residues long. The CDR3 DNA sequence: TGTGCCAGCAGCTTGGGGGGATTCTCCTACGAGCAGTACTTC. Amino acids: CASSLGGFSYEQYF.

The rearrangement links TRBV5-1 to TRBJ2-2; D gene ambiguous. With 1 base removed from V and 3 bases from J, the gap between germline ends came to 10 bases. Germline V gives CDR1 SGHRS, CDR2 YFSETQ. The CDR3 has 15 residues. CDR3 nucleotide sequence: TGCGCCAGCAGCTTGCCCGGGTCGGACACCGGGGAGCTGTTTTTT. Protein product: CASSLPGSDTGELFF.

Only one count was recorded for this clone. The chain recombines TRBV5-6 with TRBJ1-4, with D unresolved. Trimming removed 3 bases from V and 7 bases from J, with 16 bases in between. The CDR3 extends over 15 amino acids. CDR1 is SGHDT and CDR2 is YYEEEE in the germline V gene. The CDR3 DNA follows: TGTGCCAGCAGCTCCTGGATGAGAGAAGCTGAAAAACTGTTTTTT. Its protein is CASSSWMREAEKLFF.

The V gene is TRBV5-1, the J gene TRBJ2-2, with 7 nucleotides matching TRBD2. The V gene's germline CDR1 is SGHRS and CDR2 YFSETQ. After removal of 3 bases from V and 4 bases from J, the junction contained 3 bases not matched to a gene. This CDR3 has 14 residues. CDR3 DNA: TGCGCCAGCAGCTCGTCGGGGGGCACCGGGGAGCTGTTTTTT. Its translation is CASSSSGGTGELFF.

The gene calls are TRBV3-1 (or the pseudogene TRBV3-2) and TRBJ2-1, with 10 bases aligning to TRBD1. V lost 0 bases to trimming and J lost 5 bases; unmatched junction nucleotides: 16. Germline V gene data show CDR1 as LGHDT and CDR2 as YNNKEL (reference sequence). CDR3 size: 20 residues. CDR3 nucleotide sequence: TGTGCCAGCAGCCAAGAAATCTGGGCGACCGGACAGGGGGAAGACAATGAGCAGTTCTTC. Encoded protein: CASSQEIWATGQGEDNEQFF.

The chain uses TRBV14 and TRBJ1-4, with D tentatively TRBD1 (5 bases). Trimming took 1 base from V and 8 from J, leaving 14 bases between them. CDR1 and CDR2 (germline): SGHDN, FVKESK. This CDR3 spans 15 amino acids. The CDR3 here is CASSQGASQGEKLFF. The CDR3 DNA reads TGTGCCAGCAGCCAAGGGGCCAGTCAGGGAGAAAAACTGTTTTTT.

The chain links TRBV28 to TRBJ2-3; 9 nucleotides align to TRBD2. The CDR3 has 16 amino acids. Germline V gene lookup returns CDR1 MDHEN and CDR2 SYDVKM. The J segment lost 3 bases and the V segment lost 7 bases, leaving 11 bases of the junction unmatched. In nucleotides, the CDR3 is TGTGCCAGCACCCTATGGGTTAGCGGGGGTACAGATACGCAGTATTTT. Its translation: CASTLWVSGGTDTQYF.

The V gene is TRBV9, the J gene TRBJ1-3; D not resolved. Trimming removed 3 bases at V and 7 bases at J, with 11 bases between. The length of the CDR3 is 13 residues. Germline CDR1 and CDR2: SGDLS and YYNGEE. CDR3: CASSGQPQNTIYF. The CDR3 nucleotides are TGTGCCAGCAGCGGACAACCCCAGAACACCATATATTTT. Together with reference TRBV9 and TRBJ1-3, the CDR3 gives the full variable domain: DSGVTQTPKHLITATGQRVTLRCSPRSGDLSVYWYQQSLDQGLQFLIQYYNGEERAKGNILERFSAQQFPDLHSELNLSSLELGDSALYFCASSGQPQNTIYFGEGSWLTVV.

This clone was found a few times. The rearrangement links TRBV5-4 to TRBJ2-5; 11 nucleotides agree with TRBD2. The CDR3 covers 16 residues. CDR1 and CDR2 (germline): SGHNT, YYREEE (reference sequence). J lost 4 bases, V lost 3 bases, and 8 bases had no gene match. The CDR3 protein is CASSSYSGGARETQYF. The CDR3 coding sequence is TGTGCCAGCAGCTCCTATAGCGGGGGGGCCAGAGAGACCCAGTACTTC.

The chain combines TRBV7-2 with TRBJ1-6; tentative D call: TRBD1 (6 bases). From germline, CDR1 is SGHTA and CDR2 FQGNSA. Deletions cut 4 bases from V and 11 bases from J, with 12 bases between. The CDR3 spans 13 residues. The CDR3 DNA sequence: TGTGCCAGCAGCTCGGACAGTAGGGCACCCCTCCACTTT. Residues: CASSSDSRAPLHF.

This sequence joins TRBV7-3 and TRBJ1-6; 8 bases match TRBD1. With 5 bases clipped from V and 6 bases from J, the junction kept 6 bases outside the gene matches. There are 15 residues in the CDR3. Germline lookup yields CDR1 SGHTA and CDR2 FQGTGA. DNA for the CDR3: TGTGCCAGCAGCCTTACAGGGGGGTCTAATTCACCCCTCCACTTT. Protein product: CASSLTGGSNSPLHF.

This clone showed up many times. This chain links TRBV12-3 or TRBV12-4 with TRBJ1-2, with a tentative D call TRBD1 (6 bases). Trimming left V 5 bases short and J 4 bases short, with 11 bases between. The CDR3 loop spans 13 amino acids. The CDR3, as DNA: TGTGCCAGCAGTCCAGGGGACCGCTATGGCTACACCTTC. Encoded protein: CASSPGDRYGYTF.

In this sample, this clone turned up a few times. J is TRBJ2-2 and V is TRBV3-1 (or the pseudogene TRBV3-2); TRBD1 matches at 8 bases. There are 14 residues in the CDR3. Germline trimming cut 4 bases from V and 6 bases from J; bases unmatched to any gene: 4. Per the germline V gene, CDR1 is LGHDT and CDR2 is YNNKEL (reference sequence). CDR3 in DNA: TGTGCCAGCAGCCGACAGGGGCGCGCCGGGGAGCTGTTTTTT. Its translation: CASSRQGRAGELFF.

The chain carries TRBV7-9 and TRBJ1-2; no reliable D call. The CDR3 consists of 14 residues. V lost 0 bases and J lost 4, with 9 bases in between. The germline CDR1 and CDR2 sequences are SEHNR and FQNEAQ (reference sequence). The CDR3 DNA follows: TGTGCCAGCAGCTTAGCGCGACTCTCCTATGGCTACACCTTC. Its translation is CASSLARLSYGYTF.

V is TRBV19 and J is TRBJ1-5; 9 nucleotides align to TRBD1. J lost 0 bases, V lost 2 bases, and 11 bases had no gene match. The length of the CDR3 is 19 residues. CDR1 is LNHDA, CDR2 SQIVND, per germline (reference sequence). CDR3 in DNA: TGTGCCAGTAGTATACCCACCGGGACAGGGTCAACTAGCAATCAGCCCCAGCATTTT. It yields the protein CASSIPTGTGSTSNQPQHF.